This T cell receptor beta chain was sequenced for a study of blood T cells in healthy people across ages. CDR1 SGHTA and CDR2 FQGTGA come from the germline V gene. This CDR3 region has 13 residues. V shed 4 bases and J 7 bases; nucleotides not matched to a gene: 1. Concerning this clonotype itself: Its antigen is still unknown.

Primers used in a second PCR of roughly 6 to 12 cycles were a sample-barcoded 5' primer and a J-beta primer mix. Every sample produced at least 3 million CDR3-containing paired-end reads. TCRdb independently ran MiXCR on the 5' RACE reads; one entry per CDR3 protein. The table lists hundreds of thousands of distinct CDR3 sequences, over 40% of them singletons, with 13% in the top ten. In terms of origin and age, donors were healthy Caucasian individuals from Russia aged roughly 6 to 95. The study's findings and limits: Donor CMV infection status was unknown, possibly confounding age-related changes in expanded clonotypes.

The TCR was taken from an elderly woman in good health. Sample: blood. The chain has TRBV7-3 and TRBJ2-2; 9 bases agree with TRBD2. As DNA, the CDR3 is TGTGCCAGCAGCTCTAGCGGGGTCGGGGAGCTGTTTTTT. This translates into CASSSSGVGELFF.